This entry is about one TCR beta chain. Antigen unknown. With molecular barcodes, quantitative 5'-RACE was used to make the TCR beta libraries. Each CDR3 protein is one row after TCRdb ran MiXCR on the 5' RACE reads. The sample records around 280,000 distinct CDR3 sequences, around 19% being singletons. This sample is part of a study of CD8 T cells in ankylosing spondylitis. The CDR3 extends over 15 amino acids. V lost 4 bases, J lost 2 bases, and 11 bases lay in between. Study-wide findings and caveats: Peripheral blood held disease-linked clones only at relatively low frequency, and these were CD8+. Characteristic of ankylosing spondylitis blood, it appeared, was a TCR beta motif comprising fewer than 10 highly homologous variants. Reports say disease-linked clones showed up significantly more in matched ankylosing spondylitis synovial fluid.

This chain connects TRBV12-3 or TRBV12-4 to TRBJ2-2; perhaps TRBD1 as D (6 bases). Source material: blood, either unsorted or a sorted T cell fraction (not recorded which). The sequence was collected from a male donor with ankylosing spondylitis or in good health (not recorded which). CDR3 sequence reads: CASSSTGRNTGELFF. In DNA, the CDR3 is TGTGCCAGCAGTTCGACAGGACGAAACACCGGGGAGCTGTTTTTT.